This TCR beta chain was found in a study of blood T cell repertoires in COVID-19. The participants were between 18 and 89 years old and came from about two dozen US areas. Allocation to cohorts depended on clinical history reported by the participants. Sequenced by immunoSEQ multiplex PCR; TCRdb stores in-frame clones only, minus some. The sample lists 150,000 to 200,000 clones; under 90% were seen once. Trimming removed 5 bases from V and 5 bases from J; junction bases left unmatched: 7. Germline V lookup: CDR1 SNHLY, CDR2 FYNNEI. The CDR3 is 14 residues long. This clonotype was obtained from an older woman who had recovered from COVID-19. This rearrangement joins TRBV2 to TRBJ2-5; 8 bases agree with TRBD1. The specimen was PBMCs or T cells enriched from blood (not recorded which). The CDR3 bases are TGTGCCAGCAGTCAAGACAGGGGCGCGGAGACCCAGTACTTC. Its translation is CASSQDRGAETQYF.